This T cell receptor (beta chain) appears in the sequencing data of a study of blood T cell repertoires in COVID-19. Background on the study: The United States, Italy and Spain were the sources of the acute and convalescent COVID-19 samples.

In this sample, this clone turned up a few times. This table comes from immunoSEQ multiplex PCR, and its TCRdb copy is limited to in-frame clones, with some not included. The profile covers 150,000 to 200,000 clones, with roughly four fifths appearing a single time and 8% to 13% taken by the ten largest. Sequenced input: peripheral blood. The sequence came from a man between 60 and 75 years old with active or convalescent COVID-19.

CDR3 residues: CATEGTTDTQYF. The CDR3 DNA reads TGTGCCACCGAGGGTACCACAGATACGCAGTATTTT. The V and J genes are TRBV10-3 and TRBJ2-3, with a weak D call TRBD2 (5 bases). The CDR3 length is 12 residues. Trimming pared 10 bases from V and 2 bases from J, leaving 10 bases between. The germline V gene has CDR1 ENHRY and CDR2 SYGVKD.